Given below is one T cell receptor (beta chain) in context. Its antigen remains unknown. The CDR3 extends over 13 amino acids. Germline CDR1 and CDR2: LNHDA and SQIVND (reference sequence). V lost 9 bases and J lost 4, with 15 bases in between. This sample is part of a study of T-cell reconstitution after alpha-beta-depleted transplantation in children. Findings of the study overall: Hyperexpanded clones declined; after one year, newly produced T cells mostly supplied diversity.

The TCRbeta library was prepared with unique molecular identifiers. TCRdb called the PCR reads again in MiXCR, with one record for every CDR3 protein. The table has about 980,000 distinct CDR3 sequences, around 30% seen once; the top ten hold 25% to 35%. The chain has TRBV19 and TRBJ1-2; D gene ambiguous. This clonotype was sampled from a boy younger than two who had a stem cell transplant for SCID, so the T cells may come from the graft donor. The sequencing used PBMCs, mostly from graft donor cells, collected 360 days after TCRalphabeta/CD19-depleted stem cell transplant. CDR3 sequence: CASAVVGSYGYTF. The CDR3 nucleotides are TGTGCCAGCGCCGTCGTGGGCAGCTATGGCTACACCTTC.